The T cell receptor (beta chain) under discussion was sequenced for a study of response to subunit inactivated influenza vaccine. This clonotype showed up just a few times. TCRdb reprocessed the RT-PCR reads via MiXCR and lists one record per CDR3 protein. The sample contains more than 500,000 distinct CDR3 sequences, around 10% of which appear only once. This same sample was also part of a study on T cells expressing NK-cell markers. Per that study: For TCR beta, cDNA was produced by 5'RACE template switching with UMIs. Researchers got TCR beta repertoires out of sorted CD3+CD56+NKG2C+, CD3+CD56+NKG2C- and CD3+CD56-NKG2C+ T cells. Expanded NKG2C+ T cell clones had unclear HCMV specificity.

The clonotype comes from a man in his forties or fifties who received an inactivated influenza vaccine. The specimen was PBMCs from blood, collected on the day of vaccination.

CDR3 coding DNA: TGTGCCAGCAGCCGAATGTCAGGTGTTCGGCAGCCCCAGCATTTT. Amino acid sequence: CASSRMSGVRQPQHF. The gene calls are TRBV7-2 and TRBJ1-5; the D is unclear. Between the trimmed V and J ends, which lost 5 bases and 7 bases, there was a span of 18 bases. Per the germline V gene, CDR1 is SGHTA and CDR2 is FQGNSA. The CDR3 runs 15 residues.